What follows are 14 T cell receptor beta chains derived from one specimen sequenced in a study of response to subunit inactivated influenza vaccine. TCRdb recomputed calls from the RT-PCR reads with MiXCR, one row per CDR3 protein. There are 450,000 to 500,000 distinct CDR3 sequences in the sample; 9.5% to 13% occur only once, and approximately 12% lies in the top ten. The sample in question was PBMCs from blood, obtained roughly 45 days after vaccination. The receptors were gathered from a middle-aged man who received an inactivated influenza vaccine.

The chain couples TRBV15 to TRBJ2-7; D unclear. The CDR3 is 13 amino acids. Trimming took 3 bases from V and 3 from J, leaving 9 bases between them. Germline V gene data show CDR1 as LNHNV and CDR2 as YYDKDF (reference sequence). The CDR3 protein is CATSRGLGYEQYF. CDR3 bases: TGTGCCACCAGCAGGGGGTTAGGCTACGAGCAGTACTTC.

In its sample, this clonotype was seen a few times. The chain couples TRBV7-8 to TRBJ1-2; D remains unclear. The length of the CDR3 is 14 residues. CDR1 SGHVS and CDR2 FQNEAQ come from the germline V gene. With 2 bases removed from V and 2 bases from J, the gap between germline ends came to 9 bases. The CDR3 DNA sequence: TGTGCCAGCAGCTTATCGACGGCAAACTATGGCTACACCTTC. Residues: CASSLSTANYGYTF.

V gene TRBV20-1 combines with J gene TRBJ2-1; perhaps TRBD2 as D (5 bases). Trimming took off 1 base at V and 0 bases at J, with 13 bases between the two ends. Germline V gives CDR1 DFQATT, CDR2 SNEGSKA (reference sequence). This CDR3 has 16 amino acids. In DNA form, the CDR3 reads TGCAGTGCTAGAGGGGTAACTAGGAGCTCCTACAATGAGCAGTTCTTC. Protein: CSARGVTRSSYNEQFF.

Regarding this clonotype: A much larger clone lies a single base off, so this may be a read error. The chain joins TRBV9 to TRBJ2-1, with 14 bases fitting TRBD2. The CDR3 consists of 17 residues. Looked up from germline, CDR1 is SGDLS and CDR2 is YYNGEE. V lost 0 bases to trimming and J lost 6 bases; unmatched junction nucleotides: 5. The CDR3 DNA is TGTGCCAGCAGCGTAGGGACTAGCGGGGGGCTAAGCAATGAGCAGTTCTTC. This encodes CASSVGTSGGLSNEQFF.

About this clonotype: An end of the junction differs from the germline gene, which may be a read error. The chain has TRBV4-3 and TRBJ2-7, with D maybe TRBD1 (6 bases). Germline CDR1 LGHNA, CDR2 YSLEER. CDR3 length: 15 residues. This chain's CDR3 is CASSQMGAAYYELYF. In DNA form, the CDR3 reads TGCGCCAGCAGCCAGATGGGGGCGGCTTACTACGAGCTGTACTTC.

There are a few counts of this clonotype. This chain uses TRBV25-1 with TRBJ2-2; D is uncertain. The V end lost 1 base, the J end lost 0 bases, and 3 bases lay between the germline ends. Per germline, CDR1 MGHDK and CDR2 SYGVNS. The CDR3 spans 14 residues. The CDR3 nucleotides are TGTGCCAGCAGTGAATTATCGAACACCGGGGAGCTGTTTTTT. Protein sequence: CASSELSNTGELFF.

This clonotype was recorded many times. The V and J genes are TRBV6-5 and TRBJ1-2; D ambiguous. V lost 0 bases and J 7 bases, leaving 12 bases between the germline ends. This CDR3 spans 14 amino acids. The germline V gene has CDR1 MNHEY and CDR2 SVGAGI. CDR3 sequence (DNA): TGTGCCAGCAGTTACTCGAGGCAGATCTCTGGCTACACCTTC. The encoded protein is CASSYSRQISGYTF.

The chain combines TRBV4-3 with TRBJ1-1, with D unclear. Germline CDR1 and CDR2: LGHNA and YSLEER. The CDR3 is 13 residues long. Between the trimmed V and J ends, which lost 4 bases and 4 bases, there was a span of 10 bases. The CDR3 DNA reads TGCGCCAGCAGCCTTGAGGGCATCACTGAAGCTTTCTTT. Encoded protein: CASSLEGITEAFF.

The table lists this clonotype with many counts. V usage is TRBV7-2 and J usage is TRBJ2-2; no clear D gene. The V end lost 3 bases, the J end lost 2 bases, and 1 base lay between the germline ends. CDR1 and CDR2 (germline): SGHTA, FQGNSA. The length of the CDR3 is 12 residues. CDR3 region: CASSFNTGELFF. Written as DNA, the CDR3 is TGTGCCAGCAGCTTTAACACCGGGGAGCTGTTTTTT. The variable domain in full, completed from reference TRBV7-2 and TRBJ2-2, reads GAGVSQSPSNKVTEKGKDVELRCDPISGHTALYWYRQSLGQGLEFLIYFQGNSAPDKSGLPSDRFSAERTGGSVSTLTIQRTQQEDSAVYLCASSFNTGELFFGEGSRLTVL.

This clonotype has a count of ten or more. The chain links TRBV20-1 to TRBJ2-7; D is tentatively TRBD1 or TRBD2 (6 bases each). V was cut by 1 base and J by 0 bases, with 10 bases left in between. This CDR3 has 14 residues. CDR1 is DFQATT and CDR2 is SNEGSKA in the germline V gene (reference sequence). Here the CDR3 reads CSARGGASSYEQYF. As DNA, the CDR3 is TGCAGTGCTAGAGGGGGGGCCAGCTCCTACGAGCAGTACTTC.

This chain joins TRBV7-2 and TRBJ2-1; tentatively, D is TRBD1 (5 bases). Trimming took off 3 bases at V and 5 bases at J, with 11 bases between the two ends. In germline, CDR1 is SGHTA, CDR2 FQGNSA. The CDR3 runs to 14 residues. The CDR3 region is CASSFVRGNNEQFF. Written as DNA, the CDR3 is TGTGCCAGCAGCTTCGTTAGGGGTAACAATGAGCAGTTCTTC. Filled out from reference TRBV7-2 and TRBJ2-1, the complete variable domain reads GAGVSQSPSNKVTEKGKDVELRCDPISGHTALYWYRQSLGQGLEFLIYFQGNSAPDKSGLPSDRFSAERTGGSVSTLTIQRTQQEDSAVYLCASSFVRGNNEQFFGPGTRLTVL.

At least ten counts were recorded for this clonotype. This chain uses TRBV5-8 with TRBJ2-2; 14 bases map to TRBD2. V dropped 3 bases and J dropped 6; count of bases not matched to a gene: 4. The CDR3 has 16 residues. Germline V gene data show CDR1 as SGHTS and CDR2 as YDEGEE. The CDR3 sequence: CASSWGTSGSPGELFF. The CDR3 DNA follows: TGTGCCAGCAGCTGGGGGACTAGCGGGAGCCCCGGGGAGCTGTTTTTT.

This clonotype was seen a handful of times. The chain couples TRBV6-6 to TRBJ2-3; the D gene is possibly TRBD2 (5 bases). Germline loops: CDR1 MNHNY, CDR2 SVGAGI (reference sequence). V lost 5 bases, J lost 5 bases, and 11 bases lay in between. The CDR3 extends over 13 amino acids. The CDR3 is CASSNGAGDTQYF. DNA for the CDR3: TGTGCCAGCAGTAACGGCGCGGGAGATACGCAGTATTTT.

This sequence joins TRBV15 and TRBJ2-5; 7 nucleotides agree with TRBD1. CDR1 is LNHNV and CDR2 is YYDKDF in the germline V gene (reference sequence). V lost 3 bases and J lost 4; bases outside the gene matches: 8. The CDR3 loop spans 15 amino acids. CDR3 sequence: CATSRDPRGRETQYF. The CDR3 DNA reads as TGTGCCACCAGCAGGGACCCGAGGGGGCGAGAGACCCAGTACTTC.